A selection of T cell receptor beta chains follows, all from one sample in a study of beta chain features in type 1 diabetes. Assay: immunoSEQ multiplex PCR; the TCRdb copy retains only in-frame clones and omits some. The table shows 300,000 to 400,000 clones, with 8.5% to 10% occurring only once. What was sequenced was central memory CD4+ T cells from blood. Receptors were obtained from a man aged 25 to 40 with type 1 diabetes. Each CDR3 is given with its conserved first and last residue. D genes are given only for firm matches. Expanded clones get a size class; other rows say once, few or many, or leave the size out.

cdr3_aa | cdr3_nt | j_call | v_call | clone_size | d_call
CSVDRGGDTQYF | TGCAGCGTTGACAGGGGCGGAGATACGCAGTATTTT | TRBJ2-3 | TRBV29-1 | many | NA
CATRGTGGQPQHF | TGTGCAACTAGAGGGACAGGGGGTCAGCCCCAGCATTTT | TRBJ1-5 | TRBV6-5 | few | TRBD1
CASSLEGHEQYF | TGCGCCAGCAGCTTGGAGGGTCATGAGCAGTACTTC | TRBJ2-7 | TRBV5-1 | NA | NA
CASRDTTYEQYF | TGTGCCAGCCGGGACACAACCTACGAGCAGTACTTC | TRBJ2-7 | TRBV6-6 | many | NA
CASSPSGTDSQPQHF | TGTGCCAGCAGCCCCAGTGGCACGGACTCTCAGCCCCAGCATTTT | TRBJ1-5 | TRBV7-8 | NA | NA
CASSQSQDQPQHF | TGCGCCAGCAGCCAATCCCAGGATCAGCCCCAGCATTTT | TRBJ1-5 | TRBV4-1 | few | NA
CASGLVGTPQYEQYF | TGTGCCAGCGGCTTAGTCGGGACCCCGCAATACGAGCAGTACTTC | TRBJ2-7 | TRBV7-2 | NA | NA
CASSQESGAPFQYF | TGCGCCAGCAGCCAAGAATCAGGGGCCCCCTTCCAGTACTTC | TRBJ2-5 | TRBV4-3 | NA | NA
CASSSNTGELFF | TGTGCCAGCAGCTCAAACACCGGGGAGCTGTTTTTT | TRBJ2-2 | TRBV7-3 | NA | NA
CASSRTGGYSNQPQHF | TGCGCCAGCAGCCGGACAGGAGGATATAGCAATCAGCCCCAGCATTTT | TRBJ1-5 | TRBV5-1 | few | TRBD1
CASSQVNEQFF | TGTGCCAGCAGTCAGGTCAATGAGCAGTTCTTC | TRBJ2-1 | TRBV2 | many | NA
CASSPTGVESGELFF | TGTGCCAGCAGCCCTACGGGGGTGGAGTCCGGGGAGCTGTTTTTT | TRBJ2-2 | TRBV7-3 | few | NA
CAISVPPGSSYNEQFF | TGTGCCATCAGTGTTCCCCCCGGCAGCTCCTACAATGAGCAGTTCTTC | TRBJ2-1 | TRBV10-3 | few | NA
CASSQETGVGEQYF | TGTGCCAGCAGCCAGGAAACTGGAGTCGGAGAGCAGTACTTC | TRBJ2-7 | TRBV5-4 | NA | NA
CASRLLAGHQETQYF | TGCGCCAGCCGATTACTAGCGGGGCATCAAGAGACCCAGTACTTC | TRBJ2-5 | TRBV7-3 | few | TRBD2
CASNRDNFGTDTQYF | TGTGCCAGCAACCGGGACAACTTTGGCACAGATACGCAGTATTTT | TRBJ2-3 | TRBV28 | few | NA
CASTQKPGLARREQFF | TGTGCCAGCACCCAGAAGCCGGGACTAGCGCGTCGTGAGCAGTTCTTC | TRBJ2-1 | TRBV27 | NA | TRBD2
CASSFRDRVRTEAFF | TGTGCCAGCAGCTTCCGGGACAGGGTCCGCACTGAAGCTTTCTTT | TRBJ1-1 | TRBV21-1 | NA | NA
CASSEVPKTYGYTF | TGTGCCAGCAGTGAGGTCCCAAAAACCTATGGCTACACCTTC | TRBJ1-2 | TRBV6-1 | NA | NA
CASSQGFGTETQYF | TGTGCCAGCAGCCAAGGTTTCGGGACGGAGACCCAGTACTTC | TRBJ2-5 | TRBV4-2 | NA | NA
CASSYSILSAGYGYTF | TGTGCCAGCAGTTACTCGATACTTTCAGCCGGGTATGGCTACACCTTC | TRBJ1-2 | TRBV6-5 | few | NA
CASSSPGQNTEAFF | TGTGCCAGCAGTTCGCCGGGACAGAACACTGAAGCTTTCTTT | TRBJ1-1 | TRBV28 | NA | NA
CASRARGTSDEQFF | TGCGCCAGCAGGGCAAGAGGGACATCTGATGAGCAGTTCTTC | TRBJ2-1 | TRBV5-1 | many | NA
CASSFAGTSETYEQYF | TGTGCCAGCAGTTTCGCGGGGACTAGCGAAACCTACGAGCAGTACTTC | TRBJ2-7 | TRBV28 | many | TRBD2
CASSQKITGELFF | TGCGCCAGCAGCCAAAAAATAACCGGGGAGCTGTTTTTT | TRBJ2-2 | TRBV5-1 | NA | NA
CASSLGTGPFSGNTIYF | TGTGCCAGCAGTTTAGGGACAGGGCCATTCTCTGGAAACACCATATATTTT | TRBJ1-3 | TRBV27 | few | TRBD1
CASSYSGGREEKLFF | TGTGCCAGCAGTTACTCTGGGGGGCGCGAGGAAAAACTGTTTTTT | TRBJ1-4 | TRBV6-5 | NA | NA
CASSSLRPDEQYF | TGTGCCAGCAGCTCCCTCAGGCCAGACGAGCAGTACTTC | TRBJ2-7 | TRBV7-3 | NA | NA
CASSLGQGLYGYTF | TGCGCCAGCAGCCTGGGACAGGGCCTCTATGGCTACACCTTC | TRBJ1-2 | TRBV5-1 | few | TRBD1
CASSSQGYEQFF | TGTGCCAGCTCATCGCAGGGCTATGAGCAGTTCTTC | TRBJ2-1 | TRBV18 | few | NA
CASRASVTSTDTQYF | TGTGCCAGCAGAGCTAGCGTCACTAGCACAGATACGCAGTATTTT | TRBJ2-3 | TRBV6-5 | once | NA
CASSSKPGQGIEQYF | TGTGCCAGCAGCTCTAAGCCGGGACAGGGGATCGAGCAGTACTTC | TRBJ2-7 | TRBV13 | NA | TRBD1
CASSPSGQGIYGELFF | TGTGCCAGCAGTCCGTCGGGACAGGGTATATACGGGGAGCTGTTTTTT | TRBJ2-2 | TRBV27 | NA | TRBD1
CASSLEGRTEAFF | TGTGCCAGCAGCTTGGAAGGGAGGACTGAAGCTTTCTTT | TRBJ1-1 | TRBV7-9 | few | NA
CASTFGLAGSTDTQYF | TGCGCCAGCACCTTTGGGTTAGCGGGGAGCACAGATACGCAGTATTTT | TRBJ2-3 | TRBV5-1 | NA | TRBD2
CASSLGGLAGRETQYF | TGTGCCAGCAGCTTAGGGGGACTAGCGGGACGTGAGACCCAGTACTTC | TRBJ2-5 | TRBV11-2 | few | TRBD2
CAWSVAGAPYEQYF | TGTGCCTGGAGTGTTGCGGGGGCGCCCTACGAGCAGTACTTC | TRBJ2-7 | TRBV30 | NA | NA
CASSPRTSGRRLGEQFF | TGTGCCAGCAGCCCCCGGACTAGCGGGAGGAGGCTTGGTGAGCAGTTCTTC | TRBJ2-1 | TRBV4-2 | few | TRBD2
CASSQETGVGEQYF | TGTGCCAGCAGCCAGGAAACTGGAGTCGGAGAGCAGTACTTC | TRBJ2-7 | TRBV7-2 | NA | NA
CASSPSGNTQYF | TGTGCCAGCAGCCCTAGCGGTAATACGCAGTATTTT | TRBJ2-3 | TRBV7-3 | few | TRBD2
CASSLRGGAPTDTQYF | TGTGCCAGCAGCTTAAGGGGTGGAGCGCCCACAGATACGCAGTATTTT | TRBJ2-3 | TRBV4-2 | NA | NA
CASSPAGNTIYF | TGTGCCAGCAGTCCGGCTGGAAACACCATATATTTT | TRBJ1-3 | TRBV25-1 | few | NA
CASSEGALETQYF | TGTGCCAGCAGTGAAGGTGCCCTCGAGACCCAGTACTTC | TRBJ2-5 | TRBV2 | many | NA
CASSAGLDYEQYF | TGTGCCAGCTCCGCCGGACTAGACTACGAGCAGTACTTC | TRBJ2-7 | TRBV18 | few | TRBD2
CASSTGPTGTANYGYTF | TGCGCCAGCAGCACAGGTCCAACAGGAACCGCTAACTATGGCTACACCTTC | TRBJ1-2 | TRBV5-1 | few | NA
CTSSQVPTSGQETQYF | TGCACCAGCAGCCAAGTCCCCACTAGCGGACAAGAGACCCAGTACTTC | TRBJ2-5 | TRBV1 | NA | NA
CASRIGTESTDTQYF | TGCGCCAGCAGGATAGGGACAGAAAGCACAGATACGCAGTATTTT | TRBJ2-3 | TRBV5-1 | few | TRBD1
CASSTPSGDSSQFF | TGTGCCAGTAGTACACCTAGCGGGGACTCGTCGCAGTTCTTC | TRBJ2-1 | TRBV19 | NA | TRBD2